The T cell receptor beta chain described here comes from a study (dated by TCRdb to 2016 to 2018). This clonotype was counted ten times or more. What antigen it recognizes has not been identified. Nothing much larger sits one base from this clone, and base qualities are not available. Library prep was done by RT-PCR. Sequencing relied on an Illumina MiSeq. Through fastp at Q25 and MiXCR, TCRdb rebuilt clones from the public reads, retaining in-frame beta chains. CDR3 protein duplicates are merged, each entry listing the most common genes and DNA. The sample contains approximately 720,000 distinct CDR3 sequences, about 14% of them found a single time. The ten largest account for 3.6% of the sample. This clonotype was sampled from a female donor in good health, serving as a healthy control. Sequencing was carried out using memory CD4+ T cells from blood.

This receptor carries the CDR3 CASSYSTGSNIQYF. The DNA sequence is given as TGTGCCAGCAGTTACTCGACGGGTTCGAACATTCAGTACTTC. The rearranged chain carries TRBV6-5 and TRBJ2-4, with the D gene call left open. The CDR3 covers 14 residues, taking in both the cysteine and the phenylalanine. The kept DNA is CDR3 alone, 42 bases in frame from the first base. V lost 0 bases and J lost 7 bases; the stretch between them is 10 bases long. The germline V gene specifies MNHEY as CDR1 and SVGAGI as CDR2.